The rows below give T cell receptor beta chains drawn from one sample of a study of CXCR3-negative and CXCR3-positive naive CD8 T cells. For each CDR3 protein, TCRdb gives one entry from its re-call of the 5' RACE reads, without DNA. The specimen's table records approximately 120,000 distinct CDR3 sequences. The sample consisted of naive CXCR3+ CD8+ T cells from blood. Every receptor here comes from a human donor in good health. Some clones in this sample may be carry-over from other donors' samples. Each CDR3 is given with its conserved first and last residue.

cdr3_aa	cdr3_length	v_call	j_call
CASSGGVTEMGETQYF	16	TRBV9	TRBJ2-5
CASSKWGPSSGANVLTF	17	TRBV21-1	TRBJ2-6
CASSVTGYGTDTQYF	15	TRBV6-1	TRBJ2-3
CASRLVTNYEQYF	13	TRBV7-9	TRBJ2-7
CASSPDYGTGIVAGDTQYF	19	TRBV7-2	TRBJ2-3
CATWIGGVGSPLHF	14	TRBV7-2	TRBJ1-6
CASSQAGDRVFGNQPQHF	18	TRBV4-1	TRBJ1-5
CSAPTGPQETQYF	13	TRBV29-1	TRBJ2-5
CSVDLKATGELFF	13	TRBV29-1	TRBJ2-2
CASSPPAGPSYEQYF	15	TRBV18	TRBJ2-7
CASSVVGETEAFF	13	TRBV9	TRBJ1-1
CASSSGLAGHNEQFF	15	TRBV7-3	TRBJ2-1
CASSVEPGTYYEQYF	15	TRBV9	TRBJ2-7
CASTPHRQVEQYF	13	TRBV21-1	TRBJ2-7
CATSRERGRGYEQYF	15	TRBV15	TRBJ2-7
CASSLYDKGRYEQYF	15	TRBV28	TRBJ2-7
CASRTGGYEQYF	12	TRBV27	TRBJ2-7
CASSPELNRDRGPHEQFF	18	TRBV10-1	TRBJ2-1
CASSSRQEQYF	11	TRBV7-9	TRBJ2-7
CASTTGGLSTGELFF	15	TRBV7-2	TRBJ2-2
CASSQNTGAMNTEAFF	16	TRBV4-1	TRBJ1-1
CASTWESGELFF	12	TRBV7-3	TRBJ2-2
CASSFRRSTDTQYF	14	TRBV5-5	TRBJ2-3
CASSLLSDGSSSYEQYF	17	TRBV28	TRBJ2-7
CARGTGRSGNEQYF	14	TRBV2	TRBJ2-7
CASGLGQGRAGVPLVQPEQFF	21	TRBV5-1	TRBJ2-1
CASSLSPGNTEAFF	14	TRBV28	TRBJ1-1
CASSLGTGGGADTQYF	16	TRBV7-6	TRBJ2-3
CASWGDKRNTGELFF	15	TRBV10-2	TRBJ2-2
CASSQRPPTYNEQFF	15	TRBV28	TRBJ2-1
CASSERRVQETQYF	14	TRBV10-2	TRBJ2-5
CASSLGSIYEQYF	13	TRBV5-1	TRBJ2-7
CASSYPVTDTQYF	13	TRBV6-6	TRBJ2-3
CASSVKSTGELFF	13	TRBV9	TRBJ2-2
CATLDSTGELFF	12	TRBV12-3/TRBV12-4	TRBJ2-2
CASSVWDGSYEQYF	14	TRBV9	TRBJ2-7
CASSLQAPNTEAFF	14	TRBV7-9	TRBJ1-1
CSVARDRERSASYEQYF	17	TRBV29-1	TRBJ2-7
CASSQVAQGAGEQYF	15	TRBV4-1	TRBJ2-7
CSVEGVEGSFYNEQFF	16	TRBV29-1	TRBJ2-1
CASSKLRTGGYEQYF	15	TRBV21-1	TRBJ2-7
CASSLRTEEAFF	12	TRBV3-1	TRBJ1-1
CASRGASLAKNIQYF	15	TRBV9	TRBJ2-4
CASSLGGAVGYTF	13	TRBV12-3/TRBV12-4	TRBJ1-2
CASSESTVNTEAFF	14	TRBV7-9	TRBJ1-1
CASHDIGGIDEQFF	14	TRBV27	TRBJ2-1
CASSLQNSRGELFF	14	TRBV28	TRBJ2-2
CSASPLTGGPDTQYF	15	TRBV20-1	TRBJ2-3
CASSSQYGSYNEQFF	15	TRBV27	TRBJ2-1